This is a list of T cell receptor beta chains from one sample in a study of identifying expanded T cells in peripheral blood. Sequenced by immunoSEQ multiplex PCR; TCRdb stores in-frame clones only, minus some. The sample contains tens of thousands of clones, more than 70% of which appear only once. Sample: blood. The receptors were gathered from a person aged 18 to 70 in good health. CDR3s include the opening cysteine and the closing phenylalanine or tryptophan. The order of the fields is J gene, D gene, clone size, V gene, CDR3 DNA, CDR3 protein. A D gene is named only where the DNA matches it firmly. Where a row states a size, it is once, few, many or the class of an expanded clone; other rows omit it.

J: TRBJ1-6
D: NA
size: NA
V: TRBV18
DNA: TGTGCCAGCTCACCCCGTGAGGGGCAATCACCCCTCCACTTT
CDR3: CASSPREGQSPLHF

J: TRBJ2-7
D: NA
size: NA
V: TRBV4-3
DNA: TGCGCCAGCAGCCGACCGGTACAGGGCCCACCCGAGCAGTACTTC
CDR3: CASSRPVQGPPEQYF

J: TRBJ2-1
D: NA
size: once
V: TRBV7-8
DNA: TGTGCCAGCAGCTCGTCCCCTACGGGAAGCGCCGCCAATGAGCAGTTCTTC
CDR3: CASSSSPTGSAANEQFF

J: TRBJ2-7
D: NA
size: NA
V: TRBV19
DNA: TGTGCCAGTAGTCCCCTGAGTAGGGGGGGGAGTGGGGAGCAGTACTTC
CDR3: CASSPLSRGGSGEQYF

J: TRBJ2-5
D: TRBD1
size: once
V: TRBV9
DNA: TGTGCCAGCAGCCCCCAGGGGGCGGAGACCCAGTACTTC
CDR3: CASSPQGAETQYF

J: TRBJ2-5
D: NA
size: once
V: TRBV5-1
DNA: TGCGCCAGCAGGGAGGACTTCCCGGAGACCCAGTACTTC
CDR3: CASREDFPETQYF

J: TRBJ1-2
D: TRBD1
size: NA
V: TRBV7-9
DNA: TGTGCCAGCAGCCTCGCCGGGACAGGGCCGGGCTACACCTTC
CDR3: CASSLAGTGPGYTF

J: TRBJ1-4
D: NA
size: NA
V: TRBV30
DNA: TGTGCCTGGAGTGACTCGACAGCAACTAATGAAAAACTGTTTTTT
CDR3: CAWSDSTATNEKLFF

J: TRBJ1-1
D: NA
size: NA
V: TRBV11-2
DNA: TGTGCCAGCAGCTCGACACTTTACACTGAAGCTTTCTTT
CDR3: CASSSTLYTEAFF

J: TRBJ2-1
D: NA
size: NA
V: TRBV5-8
DNA: TGTGCCAGCAGCCCCTGGGCGGGGACTGAGCAGTTCTTC
CDR3: CASSPWAGTEQFF

J: TRBJ2-1
D: NA
size: NA
V: TRBV19
DNA: TGTGCCAGTACCCCAAGTGGCGGCTCCCAAAGCTCCTACAATGAGCAGTTCTTC
CDR3: CASTPSGGSQSSYNEQFF

J: TRBJ2-1
D: NA
size: NA
V: TRBV7-6
DNA: TGTGCCAGCAGTCCAAACACGGGCTCCTACAATGAGCAGTTCTTC
CDR3: CASSPNTGSYNEQFF

J: TRBJ1-1
D: NA
size: NA
V: TRBV29-1
DNA: TGCAGCGTTGTCACGGGGGCGGTCGGCACTGAAGCTTTCTTT
CDR3: CSVVTGAVGTEAFF

J: TRBJ1-1
D: TRBD1
size: NA
V: TRBV7-9
DNA: TGTGCCAGCAGCGCAGGACAGGGAAGTGTGTACACTGAAGCTTTCTTT
CDR3: CASSAGQGSVYTEAFF

J: TRBJ1-4
D: NA
size: NA
V: TRBV5-3
DNA: TGTGCCAGAACAGGTGGGCACAGGGAAGGAAGAGGGAATGAAAAACTGTTTTTT
CDR3: CARTGGHREGRGNEKLFF

J: TRBJ1-6
D: NA
size: NA
V: TRBV11-1
DNA: TGTGCCAGCAGCGATGGCCAGCCTAATTCACCCCTCCACTTT
CDR3: CASSDGQPNSPLHF

J: TRBJ1-3
D: TRBD1
size: NA
V: TRBV27
DNA: TGTGCCAGCAGCCCTGGGACAGCTGGAAACACCATATATTTT
CDR3: CASSPGTAGNTIYF

J: TRBJ1-2
D: NA
size: once
V: TRBV28
DNA: TGTGCCAGCAGTTTGCCCCCACCCCGGACGGACGACGTCTATGGCTACACCTTC
CDR3: CASSLPPPRTDDVYGYTF

J: TRBJ1-5
D: NA
size: NA
V: TRBV4-2
DNA: TGTGCCAGCAGTCCCATCCAGGGTCTAGCGAGTAATCAGCCCCAGCATTTT
CDR3: CASSPIQGLASNQPQHF

J: TRBJ2-5
D: TRBD2
size: NA
V: TRBV7-2
DNA: TGTGCCAGCAGCTATGGGGGTGCGGGGGGGCGAGAGACCCAGTACTTC
CDR3: CASSYGGAGGRETQYF

J: TRBJ1-1
D: TRBD1
size: NA
V: TRBV6-5
DNA: TGTGCCAGCAGTTCCCCAACAGGGGGGGACACTGAAGCTTTCTTT
CDR3: CASSSPTGGDTEAFF

J: TRBJ2-7
D: NA
size: NA
V: TRBV19
DNA: TGTGCCAGTAGCCCGTTCGGCGGAGAGCAGTACTTC
CDR3: CASSPFGGEQYF

J: TRBJ1-6
D: NA
size: few
V: TRBV28
DNA: TGTGCCAGCAGCCTACGGCGGGGGTTAAATTCACCCCTCCACTTT
CDR3: CASSLRRGLNSPLHF

J: TRBJ2-1
D: NA
size: NA
V: TRBV5-6
DNA: TGTGCCAGCAGCATGACAGAGATCAATGAGCAGTTCTTC
CDR3: CASSMTEINEQFF

J: TRBJ2-7
D: TRBD2
size: NA
V: TRBV7-2
DNA: TGTGCCAGCAGCGCGAACCTGGGACTAGCGGGCTACGAGCAGTACTTC
CDR3: CASSANLGLAGYEQYF

J: TRBJ1-4
D: NA
size: once
V: TRBV5-1
DNA: TGCGCCAGCAGCTTGATGGGAGCAACTAATGAAAAACTGTTTTTT
CDR3: CASSLMGATNEKLFF

J: TRBJ2-1
D: NA
size: NA
V: TRBV4-2
DNA: TGTGCCAGCAGCCAAGAGGCCGGCGGTAGCTCCTACAATGAGCAGTTCTTC
CDR3: CASSQEAGGSSYNEQFF

J: TRBJ2-2
D: NA
size: NA
V: TRBV11-2
DNA: TGTGCCAGCAGCTTACCCGACAGCACCCCGAACACCGGGGAGCTGTTTTTT
CDR3: CASSLPDSTPNTGELFF

J: TRBJ2-1
D: TRBD1
size: NA
V: TRBV6-5
DNA: TGTGCCAGCAGAGACAGGGGGCTCAAAAATGAGCAGTTCTTC
CDR3: CASRDRGLKNEQFF

J: TRBJ1-2
D: TRBD1
size: NA
V: TRBV5-1
DNA: TGCGCCAGCAGCATGGGACAGGGCCACGATTCTAACTATGGCTACACCTTC
CDR3: CASSMGQGHDSNYGYTF

J: TRBJ2-4
D: NA
size: once
V: TRBV7-8
DNA: TGTGCCAGCAGCCCTACGGACGGCGAGAGAGGGATGGGGCTTGGCAAAAACATTCAGTACTTC
CDR3: CASSPTDGERGMGLGKNIQYF

J: TRBJ2-6
D: NA
size: NA
V: TRBV7-2
DNA: TGTGCCAGCAGCTTAGGCGGAGCTGGGGCCAACGTCCTGACTTTC
CDR3: CASSLGGAGANVLTF

J: TRBJ2-7
D: NA
size: NA
V: TRBV7-9
DNA: TGTGCCAGCAGAGACGGACAGAGTGACTCCTACGAGCAGTACTTC
CDR3: CASRDGQSDSYEQYF

J: TRBJ2-3
D: NA
size: NA
V: TRBV27
DNA: TGTGCCAGCAGCGCCTACAGGGACTACACAGATACGCAGTATTTT
CDR3: CASSAYRDYTDTQYF

J: TRBJ1-5
D: NA
size: NA
V: TRBV30
DNA: TGTGCCTGGAGTGCGGGTAGCAATCAGCCCCAGCATTTT
CDR3: CAWSAGSNQPQHF

J: TRBJ2-2
D: TRBD1
size: once
V: TRBV14
DNA: TGTGCCAGCAGCCAAGACATAGGGACAGCGAACACCGGGGAGCTGTTTTTT
CDR3: CASSQDIGTANTGELFF

J: TRBJ1-5
D: NA
size: few
V: TRBV28
DNA: TGTGCCAGCAGGGGTGTGGATCAGCCCCAGCATTTT
CDR3: CASRGVDQPQHF

J: TRBJ2-1
D: NA
size: NA
V: TRBV5-4
DNA: TGTGCCAGCAGCTTGGCAGCTAGTGGCAATGAGCAGTTCTTC
CDR3: CASSLAASGNEQFF

J: TRBJ1-4
D: NA
size: NA
V: TRBV30
DNA: TGTGCCTGGAACCAACAGTGGTCTAATGAAAAACTGTTTTTT
CDR3: CAWNQQWSNEKLFF

J: TRBJ1-3
D: NA
size: NA
V: TRBV5-1
DNA: TGCGCCAGCAGCTTGGCCCCCACTGGAAACACCATATATTTT
CDR3: CASSLAPTGNTIYF

J: TRBJ2-3
D: NA
size: NA
V: TRBV4-2
DNA: TGTGCCAGCAGCCTCGCTCGAGGACTTTTCACAGATACGCAGTATTTT
CDR3: CASSLARGLFTDTQYF

J: TRBJ2-3
D: TRBD2
size: NA
V: TRBV28
DNA: TGTGCCAGCAGTTTTAGCGGGGCCACAGATACGCAGTATTTT
CDR3: CASSFSGATDTQYF

J: TRBJ1-1
D: NA
size: NA
V: TRBV19
DNA: TGTGCCAGTGGTACGGGTCGGTGGGAGAACACTGAAGCTTTCTTT
CDR3: CASGTGRWENTEAFF

J: TRBJ2-7
D: NA
size: NA
V: TRBV10-3
DNA: TGTGCCATCAGTGAGTCTTCATTCGGGGTCTACGAGCAGTACTTC
CDR3: CAISESSFGVYEQYF

J: TRBJ2-3
D: NA
size: NA
V: TRBV5-4
DNA: TGTGCCAGCAGCTCCCCGGGGAAGTCAGATACGCAGTATTTT
CDR3: CASSSPGKSDTQYF

J: TRBJ2-5
D: TRBD2
size: NA
V: TRBV29-1
DNA: TGCAGCGTTAGCGGGGGCCAAGAGACCCAGTACTTC
CDR3: CSVSGGQETQYF